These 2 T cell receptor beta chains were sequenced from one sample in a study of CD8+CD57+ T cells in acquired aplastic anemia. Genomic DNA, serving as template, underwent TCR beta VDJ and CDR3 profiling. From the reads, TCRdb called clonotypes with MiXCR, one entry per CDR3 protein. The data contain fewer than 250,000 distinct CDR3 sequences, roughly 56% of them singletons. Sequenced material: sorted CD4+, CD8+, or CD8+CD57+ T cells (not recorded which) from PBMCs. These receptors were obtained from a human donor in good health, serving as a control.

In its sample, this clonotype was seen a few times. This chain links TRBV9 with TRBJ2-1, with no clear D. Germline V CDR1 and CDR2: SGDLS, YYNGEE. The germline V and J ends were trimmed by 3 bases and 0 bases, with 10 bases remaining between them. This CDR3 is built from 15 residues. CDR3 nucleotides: TGTGCCAGCAGCGCCGGACGGAGCTCCTACAATGAGCAGTTCTTC. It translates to CASSAGRSSYNEQFF. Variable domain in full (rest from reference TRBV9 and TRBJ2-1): DSGVTQTPKHLITATGQRVTLRCSPRSGDLSVYWYQQSLDQGLQFLIQYYNGEERAKGNILERFSAQQFPDLHSELNLSSLELGDSALYFCASSAGRSSYNEQFFGPGTRLTVL.

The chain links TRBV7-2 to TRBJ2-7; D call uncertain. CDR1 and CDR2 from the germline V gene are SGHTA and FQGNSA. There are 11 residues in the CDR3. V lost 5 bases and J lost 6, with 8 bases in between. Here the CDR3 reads CASSRAFEQYF. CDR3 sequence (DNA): TGTGCCAGCAGCAGGGCATTCGAGCAGTACTTC.